Each of the 2 T cell receptor beta chains below was sequenced from the same sample in a study of naive and memory T cell subsets (dated by TCRdb to 2017 to 2019). The research as a whole found: A few larger clonotypes were present in naive repertoires, especially CD8 naive repertoires, and these clonotypes were possibly memory cells re-expressing CD45RA.

Library preparation was by UMI-ligation and nested PCR. For sequencing, an Illumina MiSeq was employed. An equimolar mix of two oligonucleotides covering both TRBC1 and TRBC2 was used as the beta constant-region primer. The ligated cDNA went through four rounds of PCR with nested alpha and beta constant-region primers together with the SP2 primer. TCRdb took the public reads, trimmed them with fastp at Q25, ran MiXCR for clone calling and kept in-frame beta chains. Duplicate CDR3 protein sequences are folded into a single record with the most common DNA and genes. For this sample the table gives over 90,000 distinct CDR3 sequences, of which about 11% were detected only once. The ten largest clones take up around 0.13% of the sample. For these TCRs, the target antigens are not known. The sequenced sample was naive CD4+ T cells from blood. The cell subset or site label on this specimen signifies: naive T cells, CD45RA high CD27+. These receptors all come from a human donor in good health.

This clonotype was found a few times. The chain carries TRBV12-3 or TRBV12-4 and TRBJ2-5; 8 nucleotides match TRBD2. The junction had 3 bases not matched to a gene; V was cut back by 0 bases and J by 0 bases. The CDR3 extends over 16 amino acids. The CDR3 DNA reads TGTGCCAGCAGTTTAGCGCTAGCGGGTCACCAAGAGACCCAGTACTTC. This translates into CASSLALAGHQETQYF.

V and J are TRBV5-1 and TRBJ2-1; the D is unclear. This CDR3 has 11 residues. V gave up 2 bases and J gave up 5 bases, with 2 bases separating them. CDR1 SGHRS and CDR2 YFSETQ come from the germline V gene. CDR3 region: CASSFNNEQFF. In nucleotides, the CDR3 is TGCGCCAGCAGCTTCAACAATGAGCAGTTCTTC.